One and the same sample provided the 25 T cell receptor beta chains below, sequenced in a study of shared clonotypes between healthy human individuals. Assay used: immunoSEQ multiplex PCR; TCRdb lists only in-frame clones, some missing. The repertoire holds just over 2,000,000 clones, with about 95% as singletons. Terminally differentiated effector memory CD45RA+ cells were excluded by CCR7 positive selection of CD45RO-negative cells. Sequences were obtained from naive CD8+ T cells sorted from blood. The receptors derive from a man aged 18 to 30 in good health.

This clone was recorded once. The rearrangement links TRBV29-1 to TRBJ1-1; TRBD1 matches at 12 bases. The CDR3 totals 13 residues. The trim removed 3 bases at V and 10 bases at J, leaving 6 bases unmatched. Germline V lookup: CDR1 SQVTM, CDR2 ANQGSEA. The DNA of the CDR3 is TGCAGCGTTGAGGGGGACAGGGGGCCAGTAGCTTTCTTT. This sequence encodes CSVEGDRGPVAFF.

The rearrangement uses TRBV9 and TRBJ2-3; D is unclear. Between the trimmed V and J ends, which lost 3 bases and 0 bases, there was a span of 14 bases. The CDR3 totals 16 residues. The germline V gene encodes CDR1 SGDLS and CDR2 YYNGEE. CDR3 residues: CASSEGRFSSTDTQYF. For the CDR3, the DNA is TGTGCCAGCAGCGAGGGAAGGTTCTCTAGCACAGATACGCAGTATTTT.

This chain joins TRBV4-1 and TRBJ1-6; the D is unclear. Trimming removed 0 bases at V and 8 bases at J, with 8 bases between. CDR1 and CDR2 from the germline V gene are MGHRA and YSYEKL. The length of the CDR3 is 14 residues. The CDR3 spells CASSQDPPYSPLHF. The CDR3 DNA reads TGCGCCAGCAGCCAAGATCCGCCCTATTCACCCCTCCACTTT.

The V and J genes are TRBV30 and TRBJ1-1; D is unclear. The CDR3 totals 11 residues. V was pared by 1 base and J by 7 bases, with 7 bases between. Germline V gene sequence: CDR1 GTSNPN, CDR2 SVGIG (reference sequence). The CDR3 spells CAWSAGSEAFF. CDR3 bases: TGTGCCTGGAGTGCAGGTAGTGAAGCTTTCTTT.

This chain uses TRBV5-4 with TRBJ1-6, with D hard to call. The CDR3 is made up of 17 amino acids. With 2 bases removed from V and 3 bases from J, the gap between germline ends came to 15 bases. CDR1 and CDR2 (germline): SGHNT, YYREEE (reference sequence). DNA for the CDR3: TGTGCCAGCAGCTTAGGGCTCCGAGAGGACTATAATTCACCCCTCCACTTT. This codes for CASSLGLREDYNSPLHF.

The chain is built from TRBV6-5 and TRBJ2-2, with 9 bases aligning to TRBD1. This CDR3 is 15 amino acids long. Unmatched junction bases numbered 6, after V lost 4 bases and J lost 6 bases. Germline loops: CDR1 MNHEY, CDR2 SVGAGI. CDR3 loop: CASSLTGGVPGELFF. CDR3 DNA: TGTGCCAGCAGTTTAACAGGGGGCGTTCCCGGGGAGCTGTTTTTT.

J is TRBJ1-1 and V is TRBV7-9; no reliable D call. Germline CDR1 is SEHNR and CDR2 is FQNEAQ (reference sequence). This CDR3 region has 14 residues. V was shortened by 10 bases and J by 0 bases, with 15 bases between the two germline ends. The CDR3 sequence is CAIPGGVMNTEAFF. In nucleotides, the CDR3 is TGTGCCATCCCGGGTGGGGTTATGAACACTGAAGCTTTCTTT.

Comment on this clone: In the same sample, other DNA sequences code for this CDR3. In nucleotides, the CDR3 is TGCGCCAGCAGCCAAGTATGGGGCGGGTCCTACGAGCAGTACTTC. This encodes CASSQVWGGSYEQYF. The chain recombines TRBV4-3 with TRBJ2-7, with D possibly being TRBD1 or TRBD2 (5 bases each). V was pared by 1 base and J by 1 base, with 11 bases between. The CDR3 has 15 residues. CDR1 is LGHNA, CDR2 YSLEER, per germline.

The chain joins TRBV7-9 to TRBJ2-7; 8 positions match TRBD1. The germline V gene encodes CDR1 SEHNR and CDR2 FQNEAQ (reference sequence). V was clipped by 8 bases and J by 3 bases; unmatched bases: 12. The length of the CDR3 is 15 residues. This CDR3 is CASGRGRTGLYEQYF. The CDR3 DNA is TGTGCCAGCGGACGGGGAAGGACAGGGCTCTACGAGCAGTACTTC.

The chain links TRBV4-1 to TRBJ2-3; tentatively, D is TRBD1 (6 bases). Germline assignment: CDR1 MGHRA and CDR2 YSYEKL. This CDR3 region has 15 residues. Between the trimmed V and J ends, which lost 1 base and 4 bases, there was a span of 12 bases. CDR3 region: CASSQGPGAPDTQYF. The CDR3 region has the DNA TGCGCCAGCAGCCAAGGCCCAGGGGCCCCAGATACGCAGTATTTT.

This sequence joins TRBV4-1 and TRBJ1-1; 9 bases map to TRBD1. CDR3 length: 15 amino acids. The junction had 9 bases not matched to a gene; V was cut back by 5 bases and J by 5 bases. Germline loops: CDR1 MGHRA, CDR2 YSYEKL. For the CDR3, the DNA is TGCGCCAGCAGCTACGACAGGGGGGGGTGGACTGAAGCTTTCTTT. It translates to CASSYDRGGWTEAFF.

The CDR3 loop reads CASSSSRGWETQYF. The CDR3 region has the DNA TGTGCCAGCAGCTCGAGCAGGGGTTGGGAGACCCAGTACTTC. This chain joins TRBV5-6 and TRBJ2-5; D perhaps matches TRBD1 (6 bases). Trimming stripped 3 bases from V and 5 bases from J, with 14 bases between. CDR1 and CDR2 (germline): SGHDT, YYEEEE. This CDR3 is built from 14 residues. The full variable domain, completed using reference TRBV5-6 and TRBJ2-5, is DAGVTQSPTHLIKTRGQQVTLRCSPKSGHDTVSWYQQALGQGPQFIFQYYEEEERQRGNFPDRFSGHQFPNYSSELNVNALLLGDSALYLCASSSSRGWETQYFGPGTRLLVL.

The V call is TRBV7-6, the J call TRBJ2-1, with D unclear. CDR1 is SGHVS, CDR2 FNYEAQ, per germline. V was shortened by 5 bases and J by 5 bases, with 4 bases between the two germline ends. This CDR3 region has 11 residues. This CDR3 reads CASSQDNEQFF. The CDR3 nucleotides are TGTGCCAGCAGCCAAGACAATGAGCAGTTCTTC. Full variable domain (remainder filled in from reference TRBV7-6 and TRBJ2-1): GAGVSQSPRYKVTKRGQDVALRCDPISGHVSLYWYRQALGQGPEFLTYFNYEAQQDKSGLPNDRFSAERPEGSISTLTIQRTEQRDSAMYRCASSQDNEQFFGPGTRLTVL.

V usage is TRBV4-1 and J usage is TRBJ2-7; 12 bases line up with TRBD2. This CDR3 has 17 residues. Germline V gene data show CDR1 as MGHRA and CDR2 as YSYEKL. The V segment lost 0 bases and the J segment 2 bases; nucleotides outside the gene matches: 5. CDR3 in DNA: TGCGCCAGCAGCCAAGATCGACTAGCGGGAGTAGCCTACGAGCAGTACTTC. This sequence encodes CASSQDRLAGVAYEQYF.

This clone was found once. Different DNA sequences within this sample yield the same CDR3. The V and J genes are TRBV27 and TRBJ2-7, with 8 bases matching TRBD1. Per germline, CDR1 MNHEY and CDR2 SMNVEV (reference sequence). After removal of 6 bases from V and 1 base from J, the junction contained 2 bases not matched to a gene. CDR3 length: 13 amino acids. CDR3 amino acids: CASSGTGSYEQYF. The CDR3 nucleotides are TGTGCCAGCAGCGGGACAGGTTCCTACGAGCAGTACTTC.

The chain carries TRBV6-4 and TRBJ1-1; 7 nucleotides line up with TRBD1. Germline lookup yields CDR1 MRHNA and CDR2 SNTAGT. This CDR3 spans 15 amino acids. With 4 bases clipped from V and 5 bases from J, the junction kept 10 bases outside the gene matches. The CDR3 nucleotides read TGTGCCAGCAGTGCCCGGACAGGCGAGGGGACTGAAGCTTTCTTT. Encoded protein: CASSARTGEGTEAFF.

The chain couples TRBV6-5 to TRBJ1-5, with D hard to call. The CDR3 spans 13 residues. CDR1 MNHEY and CDR2 SVGAGI come from the germline V gene. V was pared by 2 bases and J by 6 bases, with 8 bases between. The CDR3 here is CASSYGFGQPQHF. In nucleotides, the CDR3 is TGTGCCAGCAGTTACGGGTTTGGTCAGCCCCAGCATTTT.

The rearrangement joins TRBV11-2 to TRBJ2-3, with no clear D. Trimming pared 3 bases from V and 2 bases from J, leaving 6 bases between. The CDR3 is made up of 13 amino acids. In germline, CDR1 is SGHAT, CDR2 FQNNGV. DNA for the CDR3: TGTGCCAGCAGCTTTCTGTCCACAGATACGCAGTATTTT. It translates to CASSFLSTDTQYF.

Only one count was recorded for this clone. The chain carries TRBV2 and TRBJ2-1, with TRBD2 identical over 8 bases. V shed 8 bases and J 8 bases; nucleotides not matched to a gene: 8. The CDR3 totals 13 residues. CDR1 is SNHLY and CDR2 is FYNNEI in the germline V gene. CDR3 sequence reads: CASREGGSDEQFF. The CDR3 region has the DNA TGTGCCAGCCGGGAGGGGGGGTCGGATGAGCAGTTCTTC.

J is TRBJ2-7 and V is TRBV10-2; no clear D gene. This CDR3 has 12 residues. V lost 6 bases, J lost 4 bases, and 10 bases lay in between. The germline V gene has CDR1 WSHSY and CDR2 SAAADI. This chain's CDR3 is CASSLDGYEQYF. The CDR3 coding sequence is TGCGCCAGCAGCCTGGACGGGTACGAGCAGTACTTC.

The chain uses TRBV15 and TRBJ2-1; TRBD2 agrees at 7 bases. This CDR3 has 13 residues. V lost 8 bases, J lost 4 bases, and 5 bases stayed unmatched. CDR1 LNHNV and CDR2 YYDKDF come from the germline V gene (reference sequence). CDR3 in amino acids: CATGWEGYNEQFF. The CDR3 nucleotides are TGTGCCACCGGGTGGGAGGGGTACAATGAGCAGTTCTTC.

This clone was seen only once. The chain uses TRBV4-1 and TRBJ2-1; D is possibly TRBD2 (6 bases). With 2 bases removed from V and 8 bases from J, the gap between germline ends came to 19 bases. The CDR3 contains 16 residues. Germline CDR1 MGHRA, CDR2 YSYEKL. CDR3 DNA sequence: TGCGCCAGCAGCCAAAGGACGGGCGGGGTCAGGGATGAGCAGTTCTTC. Translated, it gives CASSQRTGGVRDEQFF.

The gene calls are TRBV19 and TRBJ2-7; D is perhaps TRBD1 (6 bases). The CDR3 contains 15 residues. Germline V gives CDR1 LNHDA, CDR2 SQIVND (reference sequence). V was shortened by 5 bases and J by 2 bases, with 16 bases between the two germline ends. DNA for the CDR3: TGTGCCAGTAGTTGGGGACACGGGCGTCCCTACGAGCAGTACTTC. The encoded protein is CASSWGHGRPYEQYF.

In its sample, this clone was seen once. The chain couples TRBV29-1 to TRBJ2-1; 11 bases match TRBD2. J gave up 6 bases and V 4 bases, and 5 bases lay outside the gene matches. This CDR3 region has 14 residues. Looked up from germline, CDR1 is SQVTM and CDR2 is ANQGSEA. The CDR3 protein is CSVVFLAGGNEQFF. As DNA, the CDR3 is TGCAGCGTTGTTTTTCTAGCGGGGGGCAATGAGCAGTTCTTC.

This clone was counted once. Other DNA sequences within the sample encode an identical CDR3. The rearrangement uses TRBV5-1 and TRBJ1-1; D is possibly TRBD1 (5 bases). With 2 bases removed from V and 4 bases from J, the gap between germline ends came to 9 bases. The CDR3 runs to 13 residues. Germline CDR1 is SGHRS and CDR2 is YFSETQ. In DNA, the CDR3 is TGCGCCAGCAGCTTAGGAGGGACCACTGAAGCTTTCTTT. Its translation is CASSLGGTTEAFF. Looking up the rest from reference TRBV5-1 and TRBJ1-1 gives the full variable domain: KAGVTQTPRYLIKTRGQQVTLSCSPISGHRSVSWYQQTPGQGLQFLFEYFSETQRNKGNFPGRFSGRQFSNSRSEMNVSTLELGDSALYLCASSLGGTTEAFFGQGTRLTVV.